This is a list of T cell receptor beta chains from one sample in a study of CD8 T cells in ankylosing spondylitis. From the 5' RACE reads, TCRdb called clonotypes with MiXCR, one entry per CDR3 protein. The sample has 250,000 or so distinct CDR3 sequences; 20% to 30% are singletons. Sequencing was performed on blood, either unsorted or a sorted T cell fraction (not recorded which). These receptor sequences come from a male donor with ankylosing spondylitis or in good health (not recorded which). Both conserved end residues are part of each CDR3. D genes are given only for firm matches. A row's size may be missing; if present it is once, few, many or a size class.

j_gene,d_gene,abundance,len,v_gene,CDR3aa,CDR3nt
TRBJ1-4,-,few,15,TRBV2,CASSPDLGTNEKLFF,TGTGCCAGCAGCCCCGACCTGGGGACTAATGAAAAACTGTTTTTT
TRBJ2-6,-,-,14,TRBV20-1,CSASVGSGANVLTF,TGCAGTGCTAGTGTGGGCTCTGGGGCCAACGTCCTGACTTTC
TRBJ2-7,TRBD2,-,17,TRBV6-5,CASSLGLAGGGSYEQYF,TGTGCCAGCAGTTTGGGACTAGCGGGGGGGGGCTCCTACGAGCAGTACTTC
TRBJ2-2,-,-,15,TRBV7-3,CASSLRSGNTGELFF,TGTGCCAGCAGCTTAAGGTCTGGGAACACCGGGGAGCTGTTTTTT
TRBJ2-3,TRBD2,-,14,TRBV12-3/TRBV12-4,CASSLSGGEDTQYF,TGTGCCAGCAGCCTTAGCGGGGGTGAGGATACGCAGTATTTT
TRBJ1-4,-,-,14,TRBV12-3/TRBV12-4,CASSFSGGGEKLFF,TGTGCCAGCAGTTTTTCCGGGGGCGGCGAAAAACTGTTTTTT
TRBJ2-3,TRBD2,few,13,TRBV20-1,CSASGGADNTQYF,TGCAGTGCTAGCGGGGGGGCCGACAATACGCAGTATTTT
TRBJ1-2,-,many,12,TRBV12-3/TRBV12-4,CASSPRGYGYTF,TGTGCCAGCAGTCCCAGGGGATATGGCTACACCTTC
TRBJ1-5,-,many,15,TRBV24-1,CATSGTGFGGAPQHF,TGTGCCACCAGTGGTACCGGTTTCGGAGGGGCGCCCCAGCATTTT
TRBJ1-5,-,many,14,TRBV12-3/TRBV12-4,CASSYGQYNQPQHF,TGTGCCAGCAGTTACGGACAGTACAATCAGCCCCAGCATTTT
TRBJ2-3,TRBD2,few,17,TRBV7-3,CASSPKVVAGGGDTQYF,TGTGCCAGCAGCCCCAAAGTGGTAGCGGGGGGTGGAGATACGCAGTATTTT
TRBJ2-1,-,few,12,TRBV12-3/TRBV12-4,CASRYGTLEQFF,TGTGCCAGCAGATACGGGACTCTTGAGCAGTTCTTC
TRBJ2-3,-,few,13,TRBV21-1,CARNRVETDTQYF,TGTGCACGCAACAGGGTGGAAACAGATACGCAGTATTTT
TRBJ2-3,-,-,13,TRBV20-1,CSARRADGDTQYF,TGCAGTGCTAGACGGGCGGACGGGGATACGCAGTATTTT
TRBJ2-7,-,-,14,TRBV7-6,CASSFSATGYEQYF,TGTGCCAGCAGCTTTTCTGCGACTGGCTACGAGCAGTACTTC
TRBJ2-3,TRBD1,many,17,TRBV15,CATSRGGGTGSADTQYF,TGTGCCACCAGCAGAGGAGGTGGGACAGGGTCAGCAGATACGCAGTATTTT
TRBJ2-7,-,few,12,TRBV3-1,CASSGRMGWQYF,TGTGCCAGCAGCGGTCGGATGGGGTGGCAGTACTTC
TRBJ2-4,TRBD1,few,12,TRBV20-1,CSVIPGQGIQYF,TGCAGTGTAATACCGGGACAGGGCATTCAGTACTTC
TRBJ2-7,TRBD1,-,15,TRBV6-2/TRBV6-3,CASSDPGTGAYEQYF,TGTGCCAGCAGCGATCCCGGGACAGGGGCCTACGAGCAGTACTTC